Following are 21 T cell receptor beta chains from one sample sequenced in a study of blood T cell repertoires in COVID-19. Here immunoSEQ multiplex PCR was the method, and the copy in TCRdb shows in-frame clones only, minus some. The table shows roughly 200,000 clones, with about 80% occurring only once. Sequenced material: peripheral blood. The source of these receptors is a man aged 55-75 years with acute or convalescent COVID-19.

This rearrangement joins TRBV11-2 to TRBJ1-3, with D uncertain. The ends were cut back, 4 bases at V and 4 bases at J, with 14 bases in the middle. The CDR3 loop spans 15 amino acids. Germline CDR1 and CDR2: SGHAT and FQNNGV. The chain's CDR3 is CASSSLRLRGNTIYF. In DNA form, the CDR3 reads TGTGCCAGCAGCTCGCTGCGACTGAGAGGAAACACCATATATTTT.

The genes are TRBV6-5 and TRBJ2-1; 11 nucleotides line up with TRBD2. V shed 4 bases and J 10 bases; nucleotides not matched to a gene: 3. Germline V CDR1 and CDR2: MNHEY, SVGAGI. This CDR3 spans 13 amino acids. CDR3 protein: CASSLAGGREQFF. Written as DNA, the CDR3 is TGTGCCAGCAGTTTAGCGGGAGGGCGGGAGCAGTTCTTC.

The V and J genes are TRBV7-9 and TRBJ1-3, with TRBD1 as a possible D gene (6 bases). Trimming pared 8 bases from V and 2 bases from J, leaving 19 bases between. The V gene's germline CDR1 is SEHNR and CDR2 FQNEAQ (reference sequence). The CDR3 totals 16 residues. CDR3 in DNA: TGTGCCAGCCGATCTAGGGGGGGTGAAGCTGGAAACACCATATATTTT. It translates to CASRSRGGEAGNTIYF.

CDR3 region: CASRTRGQGNGGELFF. CDR3 in DNA: TGCGCCAGCAGAACAAGGGGACAGGGCAATGGCGGGGAGCTGTTTTTT. This chain uses TRBV4-3 with TRBJ2-2, with TRBD1 matching 9 bases. The CDR3 runs to 16 residues. V lost 6 bases, J lost 7 bases, and 12 bases stayed unmatched. Germline loops: CDR1 LGHNA, CDR2 YSLEER.

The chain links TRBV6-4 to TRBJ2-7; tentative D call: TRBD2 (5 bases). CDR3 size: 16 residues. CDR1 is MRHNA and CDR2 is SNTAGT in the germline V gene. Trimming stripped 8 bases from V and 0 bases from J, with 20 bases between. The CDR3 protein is CASVQIGSGYSYEQYF. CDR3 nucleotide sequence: TGTGCCAGCGTCCAGATAGGAAGCGGTTACTCCTACGAGCAGTACTTC.

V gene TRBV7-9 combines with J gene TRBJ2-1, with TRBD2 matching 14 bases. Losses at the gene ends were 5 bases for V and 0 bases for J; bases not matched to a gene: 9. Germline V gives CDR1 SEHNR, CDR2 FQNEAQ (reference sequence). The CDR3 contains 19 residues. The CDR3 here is CASSMTSGGARSSYNEQFF. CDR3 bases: TGTGCCAGCAGCATGACTAGCGGGGGGGCCCGGAGCTCCTACAATGAGCAGTTCTTC.

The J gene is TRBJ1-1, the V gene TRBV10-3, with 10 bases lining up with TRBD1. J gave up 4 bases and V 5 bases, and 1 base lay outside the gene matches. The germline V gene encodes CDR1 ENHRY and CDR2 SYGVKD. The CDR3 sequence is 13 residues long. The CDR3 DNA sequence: TGTGCCATCAGTCGGGACAGGGGCACTGAAGCTTTCTTT. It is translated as CAISRDRGTEAFF.

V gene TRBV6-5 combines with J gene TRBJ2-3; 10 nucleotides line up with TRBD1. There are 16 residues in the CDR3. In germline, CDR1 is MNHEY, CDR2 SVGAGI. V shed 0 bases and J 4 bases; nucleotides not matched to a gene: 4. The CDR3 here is CASSYSTGTGADTQYF. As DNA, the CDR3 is TGTGCCAGCAGTTACTCGACTGGGACAGGGGCAGATACGCAGTATTTT.

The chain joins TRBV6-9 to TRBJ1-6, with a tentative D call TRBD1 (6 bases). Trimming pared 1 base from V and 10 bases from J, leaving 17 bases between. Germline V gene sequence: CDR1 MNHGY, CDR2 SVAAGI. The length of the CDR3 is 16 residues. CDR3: CASSYLLAVRGSPLHF. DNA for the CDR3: TGTGCCAGCAGTTATTTACTGGCGGTCAGGGGCTCACCCCTCCACTTT.

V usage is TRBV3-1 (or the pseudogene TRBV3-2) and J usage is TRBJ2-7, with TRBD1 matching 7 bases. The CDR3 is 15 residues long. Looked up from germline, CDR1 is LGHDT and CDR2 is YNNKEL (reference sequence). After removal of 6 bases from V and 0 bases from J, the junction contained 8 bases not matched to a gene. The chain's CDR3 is CASSLEPGGSYEQYF. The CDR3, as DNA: TGTGCCAGCAGTCTCGAACCAGGGGGCTCCTACGAGCAGTACTTC.

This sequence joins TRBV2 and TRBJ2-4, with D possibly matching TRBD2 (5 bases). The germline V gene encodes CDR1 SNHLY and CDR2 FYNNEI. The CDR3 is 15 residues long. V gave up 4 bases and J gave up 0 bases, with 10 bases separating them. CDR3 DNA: TGTGCCAGCAGTGCTGACGGACTAGCCAAAAACATTCAGTACTTC. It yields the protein CASSADGLAKNIQYF.

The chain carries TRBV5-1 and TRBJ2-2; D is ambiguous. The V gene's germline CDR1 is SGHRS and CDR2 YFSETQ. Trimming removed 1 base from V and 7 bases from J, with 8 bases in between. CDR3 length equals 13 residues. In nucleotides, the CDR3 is TGCGCCAGCAGCTTGAGCTTCGGCGGGGAGCTGTTTTTT. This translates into CASSLSFGGELFF.

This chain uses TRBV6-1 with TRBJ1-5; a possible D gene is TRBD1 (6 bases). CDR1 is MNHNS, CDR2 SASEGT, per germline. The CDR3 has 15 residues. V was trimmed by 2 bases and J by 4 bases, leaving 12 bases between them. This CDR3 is CASSERGGQNQPQHF. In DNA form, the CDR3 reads TGTGCCAGCAGTGAAAGGGGGGGCCAGAATCAGCCCCAGCATTTT.

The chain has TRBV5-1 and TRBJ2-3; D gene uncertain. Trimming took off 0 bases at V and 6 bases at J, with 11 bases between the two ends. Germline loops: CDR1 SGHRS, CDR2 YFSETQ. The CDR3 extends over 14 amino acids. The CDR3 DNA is TGCGCCAGCAGCTTGGGTCTCCTCGAGGATACGCAGTATTTT. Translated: CASSLGLLEDTQYF. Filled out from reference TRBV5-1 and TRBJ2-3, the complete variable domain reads KAGVTQTPRYLIKTRGQQVTLSCSPISGHRSVSWYQQTPGQGLQFLFEYFSETQRNKGNFPGRFSGRQFSNSRSEMNVSTLELGDSALYLCASSLGLLEDTQYFGPGTRLTVL.

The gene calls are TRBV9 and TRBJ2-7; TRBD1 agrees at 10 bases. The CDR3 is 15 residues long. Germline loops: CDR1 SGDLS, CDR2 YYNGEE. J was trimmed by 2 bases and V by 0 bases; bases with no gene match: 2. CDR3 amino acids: CASSVGGTGAYEQYF. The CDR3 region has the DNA TGTGCCAGCAGCGTAGGTGGGACAGGGGCCTACGAGCAGTACTTC.

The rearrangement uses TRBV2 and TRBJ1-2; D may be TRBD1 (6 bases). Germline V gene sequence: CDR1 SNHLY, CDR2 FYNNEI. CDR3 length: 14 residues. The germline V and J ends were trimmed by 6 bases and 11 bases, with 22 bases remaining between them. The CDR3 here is CASSPQGIVVGYTF. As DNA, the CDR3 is TGTGCCAGCAGCCCACAGGGTATCGTAGTCGGGTACACCTTC.

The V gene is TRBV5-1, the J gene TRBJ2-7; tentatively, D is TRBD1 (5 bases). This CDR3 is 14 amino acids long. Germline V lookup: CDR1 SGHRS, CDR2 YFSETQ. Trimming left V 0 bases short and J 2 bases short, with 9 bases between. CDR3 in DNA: TGCGCCAGCAGCTTGGACAGGCTAGCCTACGAGCAGTACTTC. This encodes CASSLDRLAYEQYF.

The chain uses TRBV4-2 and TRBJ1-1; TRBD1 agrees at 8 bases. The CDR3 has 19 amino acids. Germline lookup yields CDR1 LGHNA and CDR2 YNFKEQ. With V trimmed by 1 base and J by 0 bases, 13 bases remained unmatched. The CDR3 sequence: CASSQVWVQGVQMNTEAFF. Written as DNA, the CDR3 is TGTGCCAGCAGCCAAGTTTGGGTACAGGGGGTTCAGATGAACACTGAAGCTTTCTTT.

In DNA form, the CDR3 reads TGTGCCAGCAGTGAATCAGGGGGGACGTTCGCAGAAAAACTGTTTTTT. Protein product: CASSESGGTFAEKLFF. This chain links TRBV2 with TRBJ1-4, with 7 bases aligning to TRBD1. CDR1 is SNHLY, CDR2 FYNNEI, per germline. V shed 2 bases and J 8 bases; nucleotides not matched to a gene: 11. This CDR3 spans 16 amino acids.

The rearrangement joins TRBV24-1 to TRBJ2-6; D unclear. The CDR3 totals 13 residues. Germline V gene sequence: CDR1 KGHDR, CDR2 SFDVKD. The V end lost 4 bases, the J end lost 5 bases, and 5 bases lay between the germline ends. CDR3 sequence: CATSDSRANVLTF. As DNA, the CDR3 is TGTGCCACCAGTGACAGTCGGGCCAACGTCCTGACTTTC.

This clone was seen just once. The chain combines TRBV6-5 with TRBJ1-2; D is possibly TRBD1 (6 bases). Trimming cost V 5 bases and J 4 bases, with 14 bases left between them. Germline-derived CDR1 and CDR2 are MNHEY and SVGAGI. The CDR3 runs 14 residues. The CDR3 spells CASSKRGGPYGYTF. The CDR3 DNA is TGTGCCAGCAGTAAACGCGGGGGCCCCTATGGCTACACCTTC.